This T cell receptor beta chain was obtained from a study of PD-1 blockade in classical Hodgkin lymphoma. Whole-study findings and limits: Prior to therapy, complete responders displayed diversity much like that of newly diagnosed patients.

To note about this clone: The antigen is not known.

Method: immunoSEQ multiplex PCR; TCRdb's copy keeps in-frame clones and lacks some. The table includes approximately 90,000 clones, roughly 91% detected once. Germline V lookup: CDR1 MNHEY, CDR2 SMNVEV (reference sequence). This CDR3 is built from 15 residues. Trimming took 5 bases from V and 0 from J, leaving 14 bases between them. Every patient relapsed after autologous stem cell transplantation, and brentuximab vedotin exposure varied. Responses achieved at best were complete response, partial response or progressive disease. The chain couples TRBV27 to TRBJ2-7, with D hard to call. The source material was peripheral blood mononuclear cells (PBMCs), sampled before the second cycle of nivolumab. The receptor was derived from a human donor with classical Hodgkin lymphoma. Here the CDR3 DNA reads TGTGCCAGCAGTCCTGGCAGGCGAAGCTCCTACGAGCAGTACTTC. Translation gives CASSPGRRSSYEQYF.